The T cell receptor beta chain under discussion was sequenced for a study of spatial heterogeneity in lung cancer. This clonotype occurred many times. The antigen is not known. This beta chain is a stray read from a library made for alpha chains; its abundance is not meaningful. Regarding the study as a whole: Expanded intratumoral alpha and beta TCR counts tracked tumor mutation counts.

TCRdb re-derived calls from the 5' RACE reads in MiXCR, one entry per CDR3 protein. The sample shows roughly 2,900 distinct CDR3 sequences, 5.5% of them seen only once. Time point here: sample taken at primary tumor resection. The CDR3 spans 16 residues. Germline CDR1 KGHDR, CDR2 SFDVKD. Trimming at V came to 0 bases and at J to 6 bases, leaving 7 bases not matched to a gene. The sample was lung tumor tissue, taken at surgery. The receptor was derived from a male donor with early-stage non-small cell lung cancer. This sequence joins TRBV24-1 and TRBJ2-3; TRBD2 matches 8 bases. CDR3 nucleotides: TGTGCCACCAGTGATTTGACTAATAGCGGGACGGATACGCAGTATTTT. It yields the protein CATSDLTNSGTDTQYF.